The subject of this entry is one T cell receptor beta chain. Its specificity is unknown. The sample belongs to a study of tumor-infiltrating lymphocytes in localized non-small cell lung cancer. Across the study: Patients included smokers and never-smokers with various histologies, some sampled after neoadjuvant chemotherapy.

Method: immunoSEQ multiplex PCR; TCRdb's copy keeps in-frame clones and lacks some. This table has roughly 30,000 clones, approximately 83% appearing once. Study findings and constraints: Immunotypes IM1 and IM2 had similar TCR-derived T-cell fractions. Tumor T-cell fraction from TCR sequencing was not associated with recurrence-free survival (p = 0.61). TCRbeta sequencing showed higher T cell infiltration in tumors than uninvolved lung.

CDR1 MDHEN and CDR2 SYDVKM come from the germline V gene. The CDR3 consists of 15 residues. V lost 5 bases to trimming and J lost 3 bases; unmatched junction nucleotides: 7. Sequenced: lung tumor tissue. This clonotype was obtained from a human donor with non-small cell lung cancer. The rearrangement links TRBV28 to TRBJ1-3; 7 nucleotides align to TRBD1. The CDR3 DNA is TGTGCCAGCAGTCCCAGGGGGACTTATGGAAACACCATATATTTT. Encoded protein: CASSPRGTYGNTIYF.